The 8 T cell receptor beta chains presented below share a single source sample, sequenced in a study of T cell responses to AZD1222 COVID-19 vaccine. Data came from immunoSEQ multiplex PCR; TCRdb stores just in-frame clones and leaves some out. The data contain some 180,000 clones, just under 95% of them seen just once; the ten biggest clones take up around 0.96%. The source material was peripheral blood, sampled 28 days after the second dose of the MenACWY control vaccine. These receptors were obtained from an adult who received the MenACWY meningococcal vaccine as a control.

The chain recombines TRBV11-2 with TRBJ1-5, with D unresolved. The CDR3 totals 15 residues. The germline V gene has CDR1 SGHAT and CDR2 FQNNGV. Between the trimmed V and J ends, which lost 4 bases and 0 bases, there was a span of 10 bases. CDR3 amino acids: CASSSVKDSNQPQHF. The CDR3, as DNA: TGTGCCAGCAGCTCCGTTAAGGATAGCAATCAGCCCCAGCATTTT.

V and J are TRBV18 and TRBJ2-3, with no clear D. This CDR3 comprises 14 residues. Germline values: CDR1 KGHSH, CDR2 LQKENI. V lost 3 bases, J lost 0 bases, and 7 bases lay in between. CDR3 residues: CASSPLPSTDTQYF. The CDR3 nucleotides read TGTGCCAGCTCACCCCTTCCTAGCACAGATACGCAGTATTTT.

The chain is built from TRBV7-9 and TRBJ1-2; no definite D call. The germline V and J ends were trimmed by 2 bases and 3 bases, with 4 bases remaining between them. Germline V gene data show CDR1 as SEHNR and CDR2 as FQNEAQ (reference sequence). The length of the CDR3 is 12 residues. Here the CDR3 DNA reads TGTGCCAGCAGCTTAACATACTATGGCTACACCTTC. As protein: CASSLTYYGYTF. Full variable domain (missing parts from reference TRBV7-9 and TRBJ1-2): DTGVSQNPRHKITKRGQNVTFRCDPISEHNRLYWYRQTLGQGPEFLTYFQNEAQLEKSRLLSDRFSAERPKGSFSTLEIQRTEQGDSAMYLCASSLTYYGYTFGSGTRLTVV.

The genes are TRBV27 and TRBJ2-2; TRBD2 matches 7 bases. CDR1 and CDR2 (germline): MNHEY, SMNVEV (reference sequence). Unmatched junction bases numbered 10, after V lost 5 bases and J lost 7 bases. The CDR3 consists of 15 residues. Written as DNA, the CDR3 is TGTGCCAGCAGTCCCCAGCGCGGGGGAGGCGGGGAGCTGTTTTTT. Translating it yields CASSPQRGGGGELFF.

This rearrangement joins TRBV6-2 or TRBV6-3 to TRBJ1-6; TRBD1 agrees at 7 bases. V lost 2 bases and J lost 5; bases outside the gene matches: 15. From germline, CDR1 is MNHEY and CDR2 SVGEGT. This CDR3 has 19 amino acids. In nucleotides, the CDR3 is TGTGCCAGCAGTTACCTGGACAGGAGGGCGTCCTGGAATAATTCACCCCTCCACTTT. Translating it yields CASSYLDRRASWNNSPLHF.

This clone was counted once. The chain combines TRBV10-3 with TRBJ1-5; maybe TRBD1 (5 bases). V shed 10 bases and J shed 1 base, with 20 bases lying between them. CDR1 is ENHRY and CDR2 is SYGVKD in the germline V gene. The CDR3 has 16 residues. CDR3 amino acids: CATGDGRPGSNQPQHF. The CDR3, as DNA: TGTGCCACCGGGGACGGGAGGCCGGGGAGCAATCAGCCCCAGCATTTT.

The chain joins TRBV12-3 or TRBV12-4 to TRBJ1-2; D is uncertain. This CDR3 region has 13 residues. Trimming removed 8 bases at V and 3 bases at J, with 13 bases between. The CDR3 DNA sequence: TGTGCCAGCGGCGTGGGAGTCGACTATGGCTACACCTTC. Translation gives CASGVGVDYGYTF.

The chain uses TRBV5-5 and TRBJ1-1, with D unclear. The V end lost 4 bases, the J end lost 3 bases, and 10 bases lay between the germline ends. Germline assignment: CDR1 SGHKS and CDR2 YYEKEE (reference sequence). This CDR3 has 13 residues. DNA for the CDR3: TGTGCCAGCAGCCCACACGGGGACACTGAAGCTTTCTTT. Translated: CASSPHGDTEAFF.